Listed below are T cell receptor beta chains from one sample, sequenced in a study of shared clonotypes between healthy human individuals. Measured with immunoSEQ multiplex PCR; TCRdb has only the in-frame clones, and not every one. The sample lists roughly 510,000 clones, over 60% occurring once. Sequencing used PBMCs. These receptors all stem from a woman aged 40 to 49 in good health. Some clones in this sample may be carry-over from other donors' samples. The CDR3 runs from the conserved cysteine through the conserved F or W. A D gene is named only where the DNA matches it firmly. Part of the rows lack a size; the others show once, few, many or a class for expanded clones.

TRBD2 | - | TRBJ2-7 | TRBV7-2 | 15 | CASSPTSGRAYEQYF | TGTGCCAGCAGCCCAACTAGCGGGAGGGCTTATGAGCAGTACTTC
TRBD1 | - | TRBJ2-5 | TRBV4-1 | 17 | CASSRVETGGIYETQYF | TGCGCCAGCAGCCGAGTAGAGACAGGGGGTATTTACGAGACCCAGTACTTC
TRBD2 | - | TRBJ2-1 | TRBV28 | 16 | CASSFPGTSRRNEQFF | TGTGCCAGCAGTTTCCCCGGGACTAGCCGTAGGAATGAGCAGTTCTTC
- | - | TRBJ1-3 | TRBV5-4 | 15 | CASSLGGSSGNTIYF | TGTGCCAGCAGCTTGGGAGGGAGCTCTGGAAACACCATATATTTT
- | - | TRBJ2-5 | TRBV11-2 | 14 | CASSLSRVKETQYF | TGTGCCAGCAGCTTATCCAGGGTGAAAGAGACCCAGTACTTC
- | - | TRBJ2-1 | TRBV2 | 13 | CASRSTGYNEQFF | TGTGCCAGCAGATCGACTGGCTACAATGAGCAGTTCTTC
TRBD2 | - | TRBJ2-7 | TRBV18 | 16 | CASSPMTSALTYEQYF | TGTGCCAGCTCACCGATGACTAGCGCTTTAACCTACGAGCAGTACTTC
TRBD1 | - | TRBJ1-3 | TRBV28 | 15 | CASSLPGQGGNTIYF | TGTGCCAGCAGTTTGCCGGGACAGGGGGGAAACACCATATATTTT
- | - | TRBJ1-5 | TRBV28 | 12 | CASARDNQPQHF | TGTGCCTCAGCGAGGGACAATCAGCCCCAGCATTTT
TRBD2 | few | TRBJ2-1 | TRBV4-1 | 18 | CASSQDGLAGFSYNEQFF | TGCGCCAGCAGCCAAGATGGTTTAGCGGGATTCTCCTACAATGAGCAGTTCTTC
TRBD2 | - | TRBJ2-3 | TRBV5-3 | 15 | CASSAGKRDTDTQYF | TGTGCCAGCAGCGCGGGAAAGCGGGACACAGATACGCAGTATTTT
- | - | TRBJ1-5 | TRBV27 | 17 | CASRPLGVLYSNQPQHF | TGTGCCAGCAGACCCTTGGGGGTCCTTTATAGCAATCAGCCCCAGCATTTT
TRBD2 | - | TRBJ2-1 | TRBV29-1 | 15 | CSVGATSAYLDEQFF | TGCAGCGTTGGCGCAACTAGCGCGTACCTCGATGAGCAGTTCTTC
- | few | TRBJ2-2 | TRBV10-3 | 12 | CAISETTGELFF | TGTGCCATCAGCGAGACGACCGGGGAGCTGTTTTTT
- | - | TRBJ2-7 | TRBV7-2 | 14 | CASSHRALPSEQYF | TGTGCCAGCAGCCACAGGGCCCTCCCCTCCGAGCAGTACTTC
TRBD1 | - | TRBJ1-3 | TRBV19 | 18 | CASSSRTGGSAAGNTIYF | TGTGCCAGTAGTTCTCGGACAGGGGGCTCTGCCGCTGGAAACACCATATATTTT
- | - | TRBJ2-1 | TRBV27 | 14 | CASREQGTYNEQFF | TGTGCCAGCAGAGAGCAGGGGACCTACAATGAGCAGTTCTTC
- | - | TRBJ1-1 | TRBV7-8 | 14 | CASSRITVNTEAFF | TGTGCCAGCAGTAGAATAACAGTGAACACTGAAGCTTTCTTT
TRBD1 | - | TRBJ1-6 | TRBV6-5 | 15 | CASRGQPMIGSPLHF | TGTGCCAGCAGGGGACAGCCAATGATTGGTTCACCCCTCCACTTT
TRBD1 | - | TRBJ2-5 | TRBV28 | 14 | CASSTTTGDETQYF | TGTGCCAGCAGCACCACTACAGGGGATGAGACCCAGTACTTC
TRBD2 | - | TRBJ2-1 | TRBV28 | 16 | CASSRAGTSGKDEQFF | TGTGCCAGCAGTCGGGCCGGGACTAGCGGGAAAGATGAGCAGTTCTTC
TRBD2 | - | TRBJ2-1 | TRBV9 | 16 | CASSVDGTSGSYEQFF | TGTGCCAGCAGCGTAGACGGGACTAGCGGGAGTTATGAGCAGTTCTTC
- | - | TRBJ2-7 | TRBV7-2 | 11 | CASSFSSEQYF | TGTGCCAGCAGCTTTTCTTCCGAGCAGTACTTC
TRBD2 | once | TRBJ2-1 | TRBV18 | 15 | CASSPGLAGYNEQFF | TGTGCCAGCTCACCTGGACTAGCGGGTTACAATGAGCAGTTCTTC
TRBD2 | - | TRBJ2-7 | TRBV10-2 | 13 | CASSKREGYEQYF | TGCGCCAGCAGTAAGCGGGAGGGGTACGAGCAGTACTTC
- | - | TRBJ1-2 | TRBV28 | 14 | CASSSYGQNYGYTF | TGTGCCAGCAGTTCGTATGGACAGAACTATGGCTACACCTTC
- | once | TRBJ2-5 | TRBV10-3 | 14 | CAISESRGRETQYF | TGTGCCATCAGTGAGTCGCGGGGGCGAGAGACCCAGTACTTC
- | - | TRBJ1-4 | TRBV20-1 | 11 | CSARPNEKLFF | TGCAGTGCTAGGCCTAATGAAAAACTGTTTTTT
TRBD2 | - | TRBJ2-3 | TRBV28 | 20 | CASTVVGRSGTGSSTDTQYF | TGTGCCAGCACGGTTGTCGGTAGGAGCGGGACGGGATCTAGCACAGATACGCAGTATTTT
- | - | TRBJ1-2 | TRBV4-1 | 11 | CASSDGYGYTF | TGCGCCAGCAGCGATGGGTATGGCTACACCTTC
- | few | TRBJ2-7 | TRBV9 | 15 | CASSFLRYSPYEQYF | TGTGCCAGCAGTTTCCTCCGCTACTCACCCTACGAGCAGTACTTC
TRBD1 | - | TRBJ2-1 | TRBV30 | 15 | CAWSPGQGASNEQFF | TGTGCCTGGAGCCCAGGACAGGGGGCGAGCAATGAGCAGTTCTTC
TRBD2 | - | TRBJ2-3 | TRBV7-6 | 18 | CASSLEGSGSSRTDTQYF | TGTGCCAGCAGCTTAGAGGGTAGCGGGAGTTCTCGCACAGATACGCAGTATTTT
- | - | TRBJ2-5 | TRBV27 | 12 | CASSGTEETQYF | TGTGCCAGCAGTGGCACGGAGGAGACCCAGTACTTC
TRBD1 | - | TRBJ2-3 | TRBV11-3 | 15 | CASSLGTGRTDTQYF | TGTGCCAGCAGCTTAGGGACAGGGAGAACAGATACGCAGTATTTT
TRBD1 | - | TRBJ1-2 | TRBV20-1 | 11 | CSATGGYGYTF | TGCAGTGCTACAGGGGGCTATGGCTACACCTTC
TRBD1 | - | TRBJ2-6 | TRBV18 | 18 | CASSPQTGASSGANVLTF | TGTGCCAGCTCACCGCAGACAGGGGCCTCCTCTGGGGCCAACGTCCTGACTTTC
- | - | TRBJ2-1 | TRBV7-2 | 14 | CASSETGAYNEQFF | TGTGCCAGCAGCGAAACCGGGGCCTACAATGAGCAGTTCTTC
- | - | TRBJ1-1 | TRBV11-3 | 12 | CASSLNGNEAFF | TGTGCCAGCAGCTTAAACGGAAATGAAGCTTTCTTT
TRBD2 | - | TRBJ2-7 | TRBV6-5 | 15 | CASARRREFAYEQYF | TGTGCCAGCGCCAGGCGGCGGGAGTTTGCCTACGAGCAGTACTTC
- | - | TRBJ2-7 | TRBV9 | 14 | CASSASTGTYEQYF | TGTGCCAGCAGCGCTTCAACAGGGACCTACGAGCAGTACTTC
TRBD2 | - | TRBJ2-1 | TRBV28 | 15 | CASSRRGGLYNEQFF | TGTGCCAGCAGCCGCCGGGGGGGGTTATACAATGAGCAGTTCTTC
TRBD2 | - | TRBJ2-7 | TRBV29-1 | 13 | CSVPSGRAYEQYF | TGCAGCGTCCCTAGCGGGAGGGCCTACGAGCAGTACTTC
- | - | TRBJ2-7 | TRBV15 | 13 | CATSRDHGYEQYF | TGTGCCACCAGCAGAGATCATGGGTACGAGCAGTACTTC
TRBD1 | - | TRBJ1-3 | TRBV18 | 14 | CASSPTGQGDTIYF | TGTGCCAGCTCACCTACGGGACAGGGTGACACCATATATTTT
- | - | TRBJ2-7 | TRBV28 | 12 | CASSPLENEQYF | TGTGCCAGCAGTCCCCTAGAAAACGAGCAGTACTTC
- | - | TRBJ2-7 | TRBV6-1 | 13 | CASRGRDSYEQYF | TGTGCCAGCAGAGGCAGGGACTCCTACGAGCAGTACTTC
- | - | TRBJ2-3 | TRBV5-4 | 16 | CASSKGGVASTDTQYF | TGTGCCAGCAGCAAAGGAGGGGTTGCTAGCACAGATACGCAGTATTTT
- | few | TRBJ2-5 | TRBV15 | 12 | CATSTYQETQYF | TGTGCCACCAGCACATACCAAGAGACCCAGTACTTC
- | once | TRBJ2-7 | TRBV27 | 17 | CASSLFPLSTGRYEQYF | TGTGCCAGCAGTTTATTCCCCTTAAGTACGGGACGCTACGAGCAGTACTTC
TRBD2 | few | TRBJ2-3 | TRBV28 | 15 | CASRNSGSHTDTQYF | TGTGCCAGCAGAAATAGCGGGAGCCACACAGATACGCAGTATTTT
TRBD2 | - | TRBJ2-5 | TRBV5-1 | 14 | CASSVLAGVETQYF | TGCGCCAGCAGCGTGCTAGCGGGAGTTGAGACCCAGTACTTC
- | once | TRBJ2-7 | TRBV11-2 | 17 | CASSLGTYEVGSYEQYF | TGTGCCAGCAGCTTAGGGACTTACGAGGTCGGGTCCTACGAGCAGTACTTC
TRBD1 | few | TRBJ2-7 | TRBV10-2 | 13 | CASWDRYTYEQYF | TGCGCCAGCTGGGACAGGTACACCTACGAGCAGTACTTC
TRBD1 | once | TRBJ2-7 | TRBV15 | 15 | CATSRVRDRGHEQYF | TGTGCCACCAGCAGAGTCCGGGACAGGGGCCACGAGCAGTACTTC
TRBD2 | - | TRBJ2-3 | TRBV7-2 | 19 | CASRSRLAGVGLSTDTQYF | TGTGCCAGCAGATCCAGACTAGCGGGAGTAGGGCTTAGCACAGATACGCAGTATTTT
- | - | TRBJ2-5 | TRBV5-6 | 13 | CASSLGGWETQYF | TGTGCCAGCAGCTTAGGAGGGTGGGAGACCCAGTACTTC
- | - | TRBJ2-2 | TRBV2 | 13 | CASIGWRTGELFF | TGTGCCAGCATAGGATGGAGGACCGGGGAGCTGTTTTTT
TRBD2 | - | TRBJ2-7 | TRBV7-6 | 12 | CASSPAGGEQYF | TGTGCCAGCAGCCCGGCGGGGGGCGAGCAGTACTTC
- | - | TRBJ2-2 | TRBV6-1 | 12 | CAIYWRAGELFF | TGTGCCATTTACTGGCGGGCCGGGGAGCTGTTTTTT